This TCR beta chain came from a study of beta chain features in type 1 diabetes. Germline V gives CDR1 GTSNPN, CDR2 SVGIG (reference sequence). CDR3 length: 13 residues. V gave up 5 bases and J gave up 5 bases, with 15 bases separating them. Sorting that relied on CD45RO/CCR7/CD25/CD127/CD95/CD27 yielded CD4+ naive, central memory, regulatory and stem cell-like memory cells. As every portion of the isolated RNA was reverse transcribed, the sequencing read expressed TCRB transcripts. Around 1.1 million reads per sample were averaged for stem cell-like memory samples. TCRdb keeps only in-frame clones here, not all; method: immunoSEQ multiplex PCR. The table records about 16,000 clones, approximately 55% of them present only once. This clone has only a few counts.

This receptor was taken from a woman under 30 in good health. V is TRBV30 and J is TRBJ2-5; TRBD1 might be the D (8 bases). Material for sequencing was stem cell memory CD4+ T cells from blood. This chain's CDR3 is CAWDRGGGETQYF. In DNA form, the CDR3 reads TGTGCCTGGGACAGGGGAGGGGGTGAGACCCAGTACTTC.